The next 18 T cell receptor beta chains were all read from a single sample in a study of T cells after yellow fever vaccination. TCRdb re-called the 5' RACE reads with MiXCR, one entry per CDR3 protein. The sample includes about 350,000 distinct CDR3 sequences, approximately 12% seen only once; the top ten take approximately 3.3%. The sample was CD4+ T cells sorted from PBMCs, taken 15 days after the yellow fever booster vaccination. These TCRs come from a man aged 18 to 30 who received the YFV17D yellow fever vaccine.

At least ten counts were recorded for this clonotype. V gene TRBV5-1 combines with J gene TRBJ2-3; no reliable D call. This CDR3 is 12 amino acids long. Germline loops: CDR1 SGHRS, CDR2 YFSETQ. The V end lost 2 bases, the J end lost 6 bases, and 7 bases lay between the germline ends. The CDR3 protein is CASSLERDTQYF. Written as DNA, the CDR3 is TGCGCCAGCAGCTTAGAGCGTGATACGCAGTATTTT.

This clonotype has more than one count but fewer than ten. The chain recombines TRBV12-3 or TRBV12-4 with TRBJ1-5; D is ambiguous. This CDR3 comprises 15 residues. Trimming cost V 5 bases and J 0 bases, with 11 bases left between them. CDR3 residues: CASSRDGDSNQPQHF. The CDR3 DNA reads TGTGCCAGCAGTCGAGACGGAGATAGCAATCAGCCCCAGCATTTT.

This clonotype was detected many times. The V gene is TRBV10-3, the J gene TRBJ2-7; D is possibly TRBD2 (6 bases). V lost 11 bases and J 6 bases, leaving 17 bases between the germline ends. The CDR3 covers 12 residues. The germline V gene has CDR1 ENHRY and CDR2 SYGVKD. This chain's CDR3 is CAATGLFSEQYF. Written as DNA, the CDR3 is TGTGCCGCAACGGGACTCTTTTCCGAGCAGTACTTC.

This sequence joins TRBV5-1 and TRBJ2-6, with 7 bases lining up with TRBD1. CDR1 is SGHRS and CDR2 is YFSETQ in the germline V gene. The CDR3 loop spans 17 amino acids. V trimming: 4 bases; J trimming: 0 bases; junction bases outside the gene matches: 7. This chain's CDR3 is CASSPSTGFSGANVLTF. The CDR3 DNA reads TGCGCCAGCAGCCCGTCGACAGGGTTCTCTGGGGCCAACGTCCTGACTTTC. The whole variable domain, remainder taken from reference TRBV5-1 and TRBJ2-6, is KAGVTQTPRYLIKTRGQQVTLSCSPISGHRSVSWYQQTPGQGLQFLFEYFSETQRNKGNFPGRFSGRQFSNSRSEMNVSTLELGDSALYLCASSPSTGFSGANVLTFGAGSRLTVL.

This clonotype was detected many times. The genes are TRBV7-2 and TRBJ2-7; unclear D gene. This CDR3 comprises 15 residues. The germline gives CDR1 SGHTA, CDR2 FQGNSA. Trimming stripped 4 bases from V and 0 bases from J, with 13 bases between. CDR3 loop: CASSCRRVTSYEQYV. The DNA of the CDR3 is TGTGCCAGCAGCTGTCGCAGAGTTACCTCCTACGAGCAGTACGTC.

This clonotype was seen at least ten times. The chain recombines TRBV27 with TRBJ2-3, with D perhaps TRBD1 or TRBD2 (5 bases each). Germline V lookup: CDR1 MNHEY, CDR2 SMNVEV (reference sequence). CDR3 length equals 18 residues. Deletions cut 8 bases from V and 1 base from J, with 25 bases between. DNA of the CDR3: TGTGCCAGCGCTTCCCCCAGGCGAGGGGTCTGGGGCACAGATACGCAGTATTTT. Residues: CASASPRRGVWGTDTQYF.

DNA for the CDR3: TGCGCCAGCACAGACCGGGACAGGGGTGACAATGAGCAGTTCTTC. Translating gives CASTDRDRGDNEQFF. The chain couples TRBV5-1 to TRBJ2-1, with 10 positions matching TRBD1. V shed 6 bases and J 5 bases; nucleotides not matched to a gene: 8. The CDR3 contains 15 residues. CDR1 SGHRS and CDR2 YFSETQ come from the germline V gene.

The chain links TRBV7-2 to TRBJ1-2, with D possibly matching TRBD1 (5 bases). Germline assignment: CDR1 SGHTA and CDR2 FQGNSA. The CDR3 has 14 amino acids. V was pared by 5 bases and J by 3 bases, with 13 bases between. Here the CDR3 reads CASSGGTGHYGYTF. The CDR3 coding sequence is TGTGCCAGCAGCGGAGGGACGGGTCACTATGGCTACACCTTC.

The table lists this clonotype with many counts. J is TRBJ1-5 and V is TRBV2; no definite D call. Germline V lookup: CDR1 SNHLY, CDR2 FYNNEI. The length of the CDR3 is 13 residues. Trimming pared 5 bases from V and 6 bases from J, leaving 11 bases between. Written as DNA, the CDR3 is TGTGCCAGCAGTCCCCTTGAGCGTCAGCCCCAGCATTTT. Its protein product is CASSPLERQPQHF. Filled out from reference TRBV2 and TRBJ1-5, the complete variable domain reads EPEVTQTPSHQVTQMGQEVILRCVPISNHLYFYWYRQILGQKVEFLVSFYNNEISEKSEIFDDQFSVERPDGSNFTLKIRSTKLEDSAMYFCASSPLERQPQHFGDGTRLSIL.

In its sample, this clonotype was seen a few times. The CDR3 sequence is CASSEPPRNREAFF. The DNA for the CDR3 is TGTGCCAGCAGTGAACCCCCCCGAAACAGGGAAGCTTTCTTT. The genes are TRBV6-1 and TRBJ1-1; tentatively, D is TRBD1 (5 bases). The V end was cut by 2 bases, the J end by 8 bases, with 15 bases between. Germline CDR1 and CDR2: MNHNS and SASEGT. The CDR3 contains 14 residues.

The genes are TRBV7-4 and TRBJ1-5, with TRBD1 matching 8 bases. From germline, CDR1 is SGHVT and CDR2 SQSDAQ. CDR3 size: 16 residues. J lost 2 bases, V lost 6 bases, and 9 bases had no gene match. The CDR3 DNA reads TGTGCCAGCAGTACCCTGGACAGGGATCGCAATCAGCCCCAGCATTTT. This sequence encodes CASSTLDRDRNQPQHF. The whole variable domain, filled in from reference TRBV7-4 and TRBJ1-5, reads GAGVSQSPRYKVAKRGRDVALRCDSISGHVTLYWYRQTLGQGSEVLTYSQSDAQRDKSGRPSGRFSAERPERSVSTLKIQRTEQGDSAVYLCASSTLDRDRNQPQHFGDGTRLSIL.

This clonotype was found a few times. This chain links TRBV27 with TRBJ1-6; D is uncertain. Germline CDR1 reads MNHEY; CDR2 reads SMNVEV (reference sequence). The CDR3 is 14 amino acids. V lost 5 bases and J lost 8, with 13 bases in between. The CDR3 spells CASSPRAFDSPLHF. CDR3 DNA sequence: TGTGCCAGCAGTCCTCGGGCCTTTGATTCACCCCTCCACTTT.

This clonotype was observed a few times. The chain joins TRBV6-5 to TRBJ2-3, with D unclear. Germline V gene sequence: CDR1 MNHEY, CDR2 SVGAGI. The ends were cut back, 6 bases at V and 0 bases at J, with 10 bases in the middle. CDR3 size: 14 residues. In nucleotides, the CDR3 is TGTGCCAGCAGGCCCCCGGGCAGCACAGATACGCAGTATTTT. This encodes CASRPPGSTDTQYF.

This clonotype was seen once. The chain recombines TRBV28 with TRBJ2-1; D is ambiguous. V shed 3 bases and J shed 11 bases, with 8 bases lying between them. This CDR3 region has 11 residues. CDR1 and CDR2 (germline): MDHEN, SYDVKM. The DNA for the CDR3 is TGTGCCAGCAGTTTCTCCGCGAAGCAGTTCTTC. Protein: CASSFSAKQFF. Full variable domain (outside the CDR3, taken from reference TRBV28 and TRBJ2-1): DVKVTQSSRYLVKRTGEKVFLECVQDMDHENMFWYRQDPGLGLRLIYFSYDVKMKEKGDIPEGYSVSREKKERFSLILESASTNQTSMYLCASSFSAKQFFGPGTRLTVL.

There are a few counts of this clonotype. The chain employs TRBV6-4 and TRBJ2-1; D is ambiguous. V was trimmed by 0 bases and J by 4 bases, leaving 4 bases between them. There are 13 residues in the CDR3. Per germline, CDR1 MRHNA and CDR2 SNTAGT. The CDR3 nucleotides are TGTGCCAGCAGTGACTCCCGATACAATGAGCAGTTCTTC. Protein sequence: CASSDSRYNEQFF.

The CDR3 coding sequence is TGCAGTGCACTGGACAGGGGGCTTACTGAAGCTTTCTTT. Encoded protein: CSALDRGLTEAFF. This sequence joins TRBV20-1 and TRBJ1-1; TRBD1 agrees at 11 bases. The CDR3 consists of 13 residues. J gave up 5 bases and V 6 bases, and 5 bases lay outside the gene matches. CDR1 DFQATT and CDR2 SNEGSKA come from the germline V gene (reference sequence).

This clonotype came up a few times. This rearrangement joins TRBV4-3 to TRBJ1-1, with 7 bases fitting TRBD1. CDR3 length equals 13 residues. With 5 bases clipped from V and 6 bases from J, the junction kept 6 bases outside the gene matches. The germline gives CDR1 LGHNA, CDR2 YSLEER. As DNA, the CDR3 is TGCGCCAGCAGCTCCTTTCAGGGGGCTGAAGCTTTCTTT. Translating it yields CASSSFQGAEAFF.

This clonotype appeared a few times. The chain combines TRBV12-3 or TRBV12-4 with TRBJ2-1, with 7 bases identical to TRBD2. This CDR3 is built from 14 residues. Unmatched junction bases numbered 7, after V lost 6 bases and J lost 5 bases. The DNA of the CDR3 is TGTGCCAGCAGCCTCTTGGGGGGGGACAATGAGCAGTTCTTC. Protein sequence: CASSLLGGDNEQFF.